This T cell receptor (beta chain) was found in a study of T cell responses to AZD1222 COVID-19 vaccine. General observations from the study: Only a handful of AZD1222 recipients, about six in all, had baseline seropositivity.

About this clone itself: What it recognizes is unknown. Germline is not matched at one junction end, which may reflect a read error.

CDR3 size: 13 residues. Germline assignment: CDR1 MNHEY and CDR2 SVGAGI. The protocol was immunoSEQ multiplex PCR, while the TCRdb copy is restricted to in-frame clones and leaves out a portion. The table includes more than 85,000 clones, over 75% detected once. The clonotype comes from an adult who received the AZD1222 COVID-19 vaccine. The V and J genes are TRBV6-5 and TRBJ1-5; TRBD1 aligns across 10 bases. Source: peripheral blood, taken 28 days after the second AZD1222 dose. CDR3 bases: TGTGCCAGCAGTTACTACTTTGGACAGGGGGGGGATTTT. Translation gives CASSYYFGQGGDF.